This TCR beta chain was captured in a study of blood T cell repertoires in COVID-19. In the original processing: Amplified reference gene primers provided the basis for estimating nucleated cell counts. Method: immunoSEQ multiplex PCR; TCRdb's copy keeps in-frame clones and lacks some. V and J calls and clone size are those listed in that table; D and trimming were worked out from the DNA. The sample lists approximately 54,000 clones; 90% to 95% were seen once. The sequenced sample consisted of peripheral blood. The TCR comes from a man aged 50 or older with acute or convalescent COVID-19.

The CDR3 loop is CASSIDPRTSGKYF. In DNA form, the CDR3 reads TGTGCCAGTAGTATAGATCCACGGACTAGCGGGAAGTACTTC. The chain recombines TRBV19 with TRBJ2-7; 12 nucleotides line up with TRBD2. The length of the CDR3 is 14 residues. Germline V CDR1 and CDR2: LNHDA, SQIVND (reference sequence). With 0 bases clipped from V and 11 bases from J, the junction kept 5 bases outside the gene matches. The variable domain in full, with the rest retrieved from reference TRBV19 and TRBJ2-7, is DGGITQSPKYLFRKEGQNVTLSCEQNLNHDAMYWYRQDPGQGLRLIYYSQIVNDFQKGDIAEGYSVSREKKESFPLTVTSAQKNPTAFYLCASSIDPRTSGKYFGPGTRLTVT.